These 30 T cell receptor beta chains share one sample of origin, sequenced in a study of T-cell memory formation after mild COVID-19 (dated by TCRdb to the early 2020s). To prepare the library, 5' RACE was applied. Sequencer: Illumina NovaSeq 6000. TCRdb passed the public sequencing reads through fastp at Q25 and MiXCR, retaining productive beta sequences. Rows are combined by CDR3 protein, so each entry shows the most common genes and DNA. For this sample the table gives some 260,000 distinct CDR3 sequences, of which approximately 16% were detected only once. Approximately 3.4% of the sample goes to the ten largest clones. Sequencing was performed on PBMCs or a T cell subset sorted from them (not recorded which). The receptors stem from a man between 18 and 35 years old who had mild COVID-19 (a few samples of this study predate the infection). The sample titles of this study are shuffled in the database, so cell type and time point are left out; the donor was told from shared clones.

This clonotype was counted a few times. This chain uses TRBV10-2 with TRBJ1-5; no reliable D call. V was trimmed by 7 bases and J by 5 bases, leaving 12 bases between them. CDR3 length: 13 residues. Germline CDR1 and CDR2: WSHSY and SAAADI. In DNA, the CDR3 is TGCGCCAGCACCGTAACTGCATATCAGCCCCAGCATTTT. Translation gives CASTVTAYQPQHF.

The chain joins TRBV12-3 or TRBV12-4 to TRBJ1-4, with 10 bases that match TRBD1. V shed 5 bases and J 7 bases; nucleotides not matched to a gene: 10. This CDR3 is 16 amino acids long. The chain's CDR3 is CASSPTGGQSGEKLFF. The DNA for the CDR3 is TGTGCCAGCAGTCCGACAGGGGGCCAAAGTGGTGAAAAACTGTTTTTT.

This sequence joins TRBV21-1 and TRBJ1-6; the table's D call of TRBD1 was not tested on the DNA. TRBV21-1 is a pseudogene locus. The CDR3 covers 15 residues. The CDR3 here is CASSTRTDVNSPLHF. CDR3 DNA: TGTGCCAGCAGCACCCGGACAGACGTTAATTCACCCCTCCACTTT.

The chain uses TRBV20-1 and TRBJ2-1; D perhaps matches TRBD2 (5 bases). In germline, CDR1 is DFQATT, CDR2 SNEGSKA (reference sequence). The CDR3 has 12 residues. The ends were cut back, 4 bases at V and 6 bases at J, with 10 bases in the middle. CDR3 coding DNA: TGCAGTGCTACCAGGACTCCCAATGAGCAGTTCTTC. Translating gives CSATRTPNEQFF.

This sequence joins TRBV6-2 or TRBV6-3 and TRBJ1-5; 7 bases align to TRBD1. Trimming cost V 4 bases and J 4 bases; bases outside gene matches: 4. CDR1 is MNHEY and CDR2 is SVGEGT in the germline V gene. This CDR3 region has 14 residues. The chain's CDR3 is CASSSGQANQPQHF. The CDR3 DNA reads as TGTGCCAGCAGTTCCGGACAGGCGAATCAGCCCCAGCATTTT.

This clonotype has a count of ten or more. This rearrangement joins TRBV7-3 to TRBJ2-3; TRBD2 matches 12 bases. This CDR3 region has 17 residues. The junction had 6 bases not matched to a gene; V was cut back by 4 bases and J by 1 base. The V gene's germline CDR1 is SGHTA and CDR2 FQGTGA. The CDR3 sequence: CASSSRLAGDRTDTQYF. For the CDR3, the DNA is TGTGCCAGCAGCTCGCGACTAGCGGGGGACCGCACAGATACGCAGTATTTT.

The DNA for the CDR3 is TGTGCCAGCAGCTTACGGCTCGGACTAGCGGGGGGGCAGAAAAACATTCAGTACTTC. Its protein product is CASSLRLGLAGGQKNIQYF. V and J are TRBV7-2 and TRBJ2-4; TRBD2 matches 15 bases. V was clipped by 2 bases and J by 4 bases; unmatched bases: 9. This CDR3 has 19 amino acids. Germline V gene data show CDR1 as SGHTA and CDR2 as FQGNSA.

The chain carries TRBV10-2 and TRBJ2-1; D perhaps matches TRBD2 (6 bases). The germline V gene encodes CDR1 WSHSY and CDR2 SAAADI. V shed 8 bases and J shed 3 bases, with 17 bases lying between them. The CDR3 length is 15 residues. As DNA, the CDR3 is TGCGCCAGCTGCGGAGGTCGGGGACTCTACAATGAGCAGTTCTTC. Translating it yields CASCGGRGLYNEQFF.

The chain carries TRBV7-2 and TRBJ2-7, with D perhaps matching TRBD2 (5 bases). This CDR3 contains 13 residues. V was pared by 5 bases and J by 7 bases, with 15 bases between. Germline V CDR1 and CDR2: SGHTA, FQGNSA. CDR3 in DNA: TGTGCCAGCAGCACACGACAAGGCGGGGAGCAGTACTTC. This gives the protein CASSTRQGGEQYF.

This clonotype occurred a few times. The V call is TRBV27, the J call TRBJ1-2, with D uncertain. Trimming pared 5 bases from V and 3 bases from J, leaving 10 bases between. From germline, CDR1 is MNHEY and CDR2 SMNVEV (reference sequence). This CDR3 region has 13 residues. The CDR3 sequence is CASSHYRDYGYTF. The CDR3 bases are TGTGCCAGCAGTCACTACCGGGACTATGGCTACACCTTC.

This clonotype was recorded a few times. The chain recombines TRBV6-5 with TRBJ2-1; 9 positions agree with TRBD2. CDR3 length: 13 amino acids. CDR1 is MNHEY, CDR2 SVGAGI, per germline. V lost 6 bases and J lost 16; bases outside the gene matches: 13. DNA for the CDR3: TGTGCCAGCAGCTCCGACGTAGCGGGGGTCCGATTCTTC. Protein sequence: CASSSDVAGVRFF.

This clonotype was detected a few times. The chain couples TRBV20-1 to TRBJ1-2; maybe TRBD1 (5 bases). Trimming shortened V by 6 bases and J by 1 base, and 9 bases separated the two germline ends. This CDR3 has 12 amino acids. CDR1 is DFQATT, CDR2 SNEGSKA, per germline (reference sequence). Written as DNA, the CDR3 is TGCAGTGCCCCGACAGATAACTATGGCTACACCTTC. Translating it yields CSAPTDNYGYTF.

This clonotype was seen a handful of times. CDR3 residues: CASSSRTGRLSTGELFF. The DNA for the CDR3 is TGTGCCAGCAGCTCGCGGACAGGGCGGTTGAGCACCGGGGAGCTGTTTTTT. The chain links TRBV7-3 to TRBJ2-2, with 8 bases that match TRBD1. Germline lookup yields CDR1 SGHTA and CDR2 FQGTGA. The CDR3 has 17 amino acids. V dropped 4 bases and J dropped 4; count of bases not matched to a gene: 11.

The V and J genes are TRBV10-3 and TRBJ1-1; a weak D match, TRBD1 (5 bases). CDR1 and CDR2 from the germline V gene are ENHRY and SYGVKD. CDR3 length: 15 amino acids. V was clipped by 10 bases and J by 2 bases, with 20 bases between them. Here the CDR3 DNA reads TGTGCCACTACCCGGGACGGCAGGTCCAACACTGAAGCTTTCTTT. This sequence encodes CATTRDGRSNTEAFF.

This clonotype was observed a few times. The V call is TRBV9, the J call TRBJ2-5; 9 bases align to TRBD2. Germline V gene lookup returns CDR1 SGDLS and CDR2 YYNGEE. Trimming removed 1 base from V and 5 bases from J; junction bases left unmatched: 9. The CDR3 consists of 16 residues. CDR3 in amino acids: CASSVSGGPRGETQYF. CDR3 DNA sequence: TGTGCCAGCAGCGTAAGCGGGGGGCCTCGTGGGGAGACCCAGTACTTC.

The genes are TRBV5-1 and TRBJ2-5; D may be TRBD1 (6 bases). This CDR3 has 13 amino acids. Germline-derived CDR1 and CDR2 are SGHRS and YFSETQ. The ends were cut back, 6 bases at V and 5 bases at J, with 14 bases in the middle. CDR3 region: CASNQNQGETQYF. The CDR3 coding sequence is TGCGCCAGCAACCAGAACCAGGGGGAGACCCAGTACTTC.

This clonotype was recorded a few times. The V call is TRBV11-1, the J call TRBJ2-3; 10 bases agree with TRBD1. Looked up from germline, CDR1 is SGHAT and CDR2 is FQDESV (reference sequence). Trimming cost V 4 bases and J 6 bases; bases outside gene matches: 7. The CDR3 totals 15 residues. This chain's CDR3 is CASSSRQGARDTQYF. CDR3 bases: TGTGCCAGCAGCTCCAGACAGGGGGCTCGGGATACGCAGTATTTT. Variable domain in full (rest from reference TRBV11-1 and TRBJ2-3): EAEVAQSPRYKITEKSQAVAFWCDPISGHATLYWYRQILGQGPELLVQFQDESVVDDSQLPKDRFSAERLKGVDSTLKIQPAELGDSAMYLCASSSRQGARDTQYFGPGTRLTVL.

This clonotype has a handful of counts. The chain couples TRBV20-1 to TRBJ2-1; 7 bases match TRBD1. The CDR3 runs 12 residues. Germline V gives CDR1 DFQATT, CDR2 SNEGSKA (reference sequence). J gave up 8 bases and V 2 bases, and 3 bases lay outside the gene matches. CDR3 sequence (DNA): TGCAGTGCTAGACCGGGACAGTATGAGCAGTTCTTC. Translating it yields CSARPGQYEQFF.

The sample holds a few counts of this clonotype. The chain links TRBV25-1 to TRBJ1-1; D uncertain. Germline V gives CDR1 MGHDK, CDR2 SYGVNS. V shed 3 bases and J shed 10 bases, with 9 bases lying between them. The CDR3 runs 11 residues. As DNA, the CDR3 is TGTGCCAGCAGTGATCTAGGTAGAGCTTTCTTT. It specifies CASSDLGRAFF.

This clonotype was counted a few times. V and J are TRBV7-9 and TRBJ1-2; tentative D call: TRBD1 (6 bases). This CDR3 contains 13 residues. Trimming removed 8 bases from V and 7 bases from J, with 17 bases in between. Germline CDR1 is SEHNR and CDR2 is FQNEAQ (reference sequence). CDR3 protein: CASVLQGFGGYTF. CDR3 sequence (DNA): TGTGCCAGCGTACTACAGGGCTTCGGTGGCTACACCTTC.

The sample holds a few counts of this clonotype. V and J are TRBV6-2 or TRBV6-3 and TRBJ2-5, with D possibly being TRBD1 or TRBD2 (6 bases each). Trimming left V 6 bases short and J 2 bases short, with 19 bases between. The CDR3 contains 16 residues. Germline CDR1 reads MNHEY; CDR2 reads SVGEGT. The CDR3 loop is CASRTSGRGGQETQYF. CDR3 in DNA: TGTGCCAGCAGAACGTCCGGCAGGGGAGGACAAGAGACCCAGTACTTC.

This clonotype was recorded many times. CDR3 in DNA: TGCAGCGTTGAGAGGGTTAATGAAAAACTGTTTTTT. Amino acid sequence: CSVERVNEKLFF. V is TRBV29-1 and J is TRBJ1-4; D is unresolved. The V end lost 3 bases, the J end lost 4 bases, and 6 bases lay between the germline ends. CDR1 is SQVTM and CDR2 is ANQGSEA in the germline V gene. CDR3 length: 12 amino acids.

This clonotype was seen a handful of times. V gene TRBV5-4 combines with J gene TRBJ2-2; weak D call: TRBD2 (6 bases). Germline lookup yields CDR1 SGHNT and CDR2 YYREEE (reference sequence). This CDR3 comprises 16 residues. Trimming took off 0 bases at V and 4 bases at J, with 13 bases between the two ends. The CDR3 nucleotides read TGTGCCAGCAGCTTGGCCTGGAGGGGACGCACCGGGGAGCTGTTTTTT. Translation gives CASSLAWRGRTGELFF.

The chain joins TRBV12-3 or TRBV12-4 to TRBJ2-7; 7 bases are a match to TRBD1. The CDR3 length is 15 residues. Unmatched junction bases numbered 12, after V lost 5 bases and J lost 5 bases. The CDR3 region has the DNA TGTGCCAGCAGTAGTAGACAGGGTTTGGTCAACGAGCAGTACTTC. Its translation is CASSSRQGLVNEQYF.

This clonotype was detected a few times. The rearrangement links TRBV7-8 to TRBJ2-1, with D possibly matching TRBD2 (6 bases). This CDR3 is 17 amino acids long. Germline V gene sequence: CDR1 SGHVS, CDR2 FQNEAQ. Trimming removed 1 base at V and 0 bases at J, with 13 bases between. The CDR3 sequence: CASSLVLGGTSYNEQFF. Here the CDR3 DNA reads TGTGCCAGCAGCTTAGTCCTCGGGGGTACCTCCTACAATGAGCAGTTCTTC.

Many counts were recorded for this clonotype. The chain is built from TRBV5-1 and TRBJ2-3; D remains unclear. CDR3 size: 13 residues. Germline V gene sequence: CDR1 SGHRS, CDR2 YFSETQ. Between the trimmed V and J ends, which lost 4 bases and 5 bases, there was a span of 11 bases. The CDR3 loop is CASSPQSGDTQYF. CDR3 coding DNA: TGCGCCAGCAGCCCCCAGTCAGGAGATACGCAGTATTTT.

The V call is TRBV20-1, the J call TRBJ1-5, with D perhaps matching TRBD1 (6 bases). This CDR3 region has 13 residues. Germline CDR1 DFQATT, CDR2 SNEGSKA (reference sequence). Trimming removed 2 bases from V and 6 bases from J, with 11 bases in between. The CDR3 spells CSARPGGGQPQHF. The CDR3, as DNA: TGCAGTGCTAGACCCGGGGGCGGTCAGCCCCAGCATTTT.

The chain has TRBV11-2 and TRBJ2-2; 14 bases match TRBD2. Per the germline V gene, CDR1 is SGHAT and CDR2 is FQNNGV. V shed 4 bases and J 4 bases; nucleotides not matched to a gene: 2. CDR3 length: 16 amino acids. The CDR3 bases are TGTGCCAGCAGCTCCGGACTAGCGGGGGGCACCGGGGAGCTGTTTTTT. The encoded protein is CASSSGLAGGTGELFF.

This clonotype was detected only a few times. V is TRBV4-2 and J is TRBJ2-1; D is unresolved. Germline CDR1 reads LGHNA; CDR2 reads YNFKEQ. V dropped 1 base and J dropped 6 bases, with 10 bases sitting between them. There are 14 residues in the CDR3. The CDR3 coding sequence is TGTGCCAGCAGCCAAGTAGGGTGGGGCAATGAGCAGTTCTTC. Translating gives CASSQVGWGNEQFF.

This clonotype came up a few times. The chain is built from TRBV25-1 and TRBJ2-5; D is undetermined. Trimming took off 6 bases at V and 5 bases at J, with 7 bases between the two ends. CDR1 and CDR2 from the germline V gene are MGHDK and SYGVNS. This CDR3 has 11 residues. The CDR3 protein is CASRVSETQYF. In DNA, the CDR3 is TGTGCCAGCAGGGTGTCTGAGACCCAGTACTTC.